This T cell receptor (beta chain) was obtained from a study of CD8+CD57+ T cells in acquired aplastic anemia. Study summary: Yields of DNA that came from sorted CD4+ and CD8+ cells averaged about 3.4 ug.

TCR beta VDJ and CDR3 profiles were obtained from a genomic DNA template. TCRdb recomputed calls from the reads with MiXCR, one row per CDR3 protein. The data contain more than 70,000 distinct CDR3 sequences, around 70% of them singletons. The germline V gene encodes CDR1 SNHLY and CDR2 FYNNEI. The length of the CDR3 is 13 residues. Individuals selected for sequencing had exhibited CD8+CD57+ cell expansion on flow cytometry. This clonotype was obtained from a human donor with aplastic anemia. Sample: sorted CD4+, CD8+, or CD8+CD57+ T cells (not recorded which) from PBMCs. The chain combines TRBV2 with TRBJ2-3; D is unclear. The CDR3: CASALYGTDTQYF. The CDR3 nucleotides are TGTGCTTCAGCACTATATGGCACAGATACGCAGTATTTT. The variable domain in full, with the rest retrieved from reference TRBV2 and TRBJ2-3, is EPEVTQTPSHQVTQMGQEVILRCVPISNHLYFYWYRQILGQKVEFLVSFYNNEISEKSEIFDDQFSVERPDGSNFTLKIRSTKLEDSAMYFCASALYGTDTQYFGPGTRLTVL.